The 27 T cell receptor beta chains in this list originate from one sample, sequenced in a study of blood T cell repertoires in COVID-19. Repertoires were generated with immunoSEQ multiplex PCR, while TCRdb's copy carries only in-frame clones and drops some. The data show 250,000 or so clones, roughly 84% seen once. Material: peripheral blood. These receptors all come from a woman aged 40 to 55 who had recovered from COVID-19.

The CDR3: CASREGQGSTDTQYF. CDR3 in DNA: TGTGCCAGCAGAGAGGGACAGGGTAGCACAGATACGCAGTATTTT. This chain links TRBV27 with TRBJ2-3, with TRBD1 matching over 9 bases. CDR3 length equals 15 residues. Per the germline V gene, CDR1 is MNHEY and CDR2 is SMNVEV (reference sequence). V lost 6 bases to trimming and J lost 0 bases; unmatched junction nucleotides: 4.

This chain joins TRBV29-1 and TRBJ2-1, with D possibly TRBD2 on 5 matching bases. CDR3 length: 12 amino acids. From germline, CDR1 is SQVTM and CDR2 ANQGSEA. V gave up 0 bases and J gave up 10 bases, with 10 bases separating them. The CDR3 region is CSVEELVREQFF. The CDR3 region has the DNA TGCAGCGTTGAAGAACTAGTTAGGGAGCAGTTCTTC.

The chain is built from TRBV28 and TRBJ2-3, with TRBD2 matching 15 bases. V lost 2 bases and J lost 2; bases outside the gene matches: 5. Germline values: CDR1 MDHEN, CDR2 SYDVKM. This CDR3 spans 18 amino acids. The DNA for the CDR3 is TGTGCCAGCAGTTTAGGAGGGACTAGCGGGGGGTTCACAGATACGCAGTATTTT. Translated, it gives CASSLGGTSGGFTDTQYF. The variable domain in full, completed from reference TRBV28 and TRBJ2-3, reads DVKVTQSSRYLVKRTGEKVFLECVQDMDHENMFWYRQDPGLGLRLIYFSYDVKMKEKGDIPEGYSVSREKKERFSLILESASTNQTSMYLCASSLGGTSGGFTDTQYFGPGTRLTVL.

This clone was found once. The rearrangement joins TRBV27 to TRBJ2-3, with TRBD1 matching over 9 bases. The germline gives CDR1 MNHEY, CDR2 SMNVEV (reference sequence). J lost 2 bases, V lost 3 bases, and 9 bases had no gene match. The CDR3 consists of 17 residues. CDR3: CASSLRLRDRVTDTQYF. The CDR3 DNA reads as TGTGCCAGCAGTTTGCGCCTCCGGGACAGGGTCACAGATACGCAGTATTTT.

The gene calls are TRBV5-6 and TRBJ1-5; perhaps TRBD1 as D (6 bases). Trimming took 4 bases from V and 4 from J, leaving 15 bases between them. Germline loops: CDR1 SGHDT, CDR2 YYEEEE. The CDR3 has 15 residues. CDR3 nucleotide sequence: TGTGCCAGCAGCCGGCGGGGGGCGATTAATCAGCCCCAGCATTTT. It codes for CASSRRGAINQPQHF.

The chain employs TRBV3-1 (or the pseudogene TRBV3-2) and TRBJ1-4; D is undetermined. CDR3 length equals 16 residues. Germline V CDR1 and CDR2: LGHDT, YNNKEL (reference sequence). Trimming removed 3 bases at V and 4 bases at J, with 15 bases between. In DNA, the CDR3 is TGTGCCAGCAGCCACAACAACGGGATCTATAATGAAAAACTGTTTTTT. Its translation is CASSHNNGIYNEKLFF.

The chain joins TRBV4-1 to TRBJ2-7; 8 bases line up with TRBD1. Germline-derived CDR1 and CDR2 are MGHRA and YSYEKL. V lost 4 bases and J lost 4; bases outside the gene matches: 9. The CDR3 is made up of 15 amino acids. CDR3 sequence reads: CASSRTGQGSYEQYF. CDR3 DNA sequence: TGCGCCAGCAGCCGTACCGGACAGGGTTCGTACGAGCAGTACTTC.

The chain combines TRBV2 with TRBJ2-4; D unclear. This CDR3 is built from 12 residues. Germline V lookup: CDR1 SNHLY, CDR2 FYNNEI. Trimming shortened V by 6 bases and J by 9 bases, and 12 bases separated the two germline ends. CDR3 sequence (DNA): TGTGCCAGCAGGACCGACGGGTCCATTCAGTACTTC. This codes for CASRTDGSIQYF.

In its sample, this clone was seen a few times. V usage is TRBV14 and J usage is TRBJ1-1; tentative D call: TRBD1 (5 bases). The CDR3 extends over 14 amino acids. Germline V lookup: CDR1 SGHDN, CDR2 FVKESK. V lost 0 bases, J lost 8 bases, and 13 bases lay in between. This chain's CDR3 is CASSQEGDSAEAFF. The CDR3 bases are TGTGCCAGCAGCCAAGAAGGGGATTCGGCCGAAGCTTTCTTT.

The rearrangement links TRBV2 to TRBJ1-5; no reliable D call. The V end lost 5 bases, the J end lost 0 bases, and 8 bases lay between the germline ends. The germline V gene has CDR1 SNHLY and CDR2 FYNNEI. The CDR3 consists of 14 residues. The CDR3 coding sequence is TGTGCCAGCAGTAAGACACTTAGCAATCAGCCCCAGCATTTT. It specifies CASSKTLSNQPQHF.

This clone has just a few counts. The chain uses TRBV30 and TRBJ1-5, with D maybe TRBD1 (5 bases). Germline loops: CDR1 GTSNPN, CDR2 SVGIG (reference sequence). The CDR3 spans 17 residues. Trimming removed 0 bases at V and 1 base at J, with 16 bases between. The chain's CDR3 is CAWSVFGGNPSNQPQHF. For the CDR3, the DNA is TGTGCCTGGAGTGTTTTTGGGGGGAACCCCAGCAATCAGCCCCAGCATTTT.

V is TRBV5-1 and J is TRBJ1-1, with TRBD1 identical over 10 bases. The CDR3 is 14 residues long. V lost 4 bases and J lost 4; bases outside the gene matches: 4. Germline CDR1 is SGHRS and CDR2 is YFSETQ. The CDR3 nucleotides are TGCGCCAGCAGCCCGGGACAGGGGTCCACTGAAGCTTTCTTT. Its protein is CASSPGQGSTEAFF.

The chain employs TRBV6-6 and TRBJ2-7; TRBD2 aligns across 9 bases. J was trimmed by 0 bases and V by 6 bases; bases with no gene match: 6. There are 15 residues in the CDR3. CDR1 is MNHNY and CDR2 is SVGAGI in the germline V gene (reference sequence). The CDR3 coding sequence is TGTGCCAGCAGGAGACTAGCGGATAGCTCCTACGAGCAGTACTTC. Protein sequence: CASRRLADSSYEQYF.

The J gene is TRBJ2-2, the V gene TRBV6-1; D is undetermined. Germline V lookup: CDR1 MNHNS, CDR2 SASEGT. V was clipped by 3 bases and J by 2 bases, with 7 bases between them. The CDR3 loop spans 14 amino acids. The CDR3 sequence: CASSELSNTGELFF. Here the CDR3 DNA reads TGTGCCAGCAGTGAGTTGAGTAACACCGGGGAGCTGTTTTTT.

This clone was found once. The V gene is TRBV5-1, the J gene TRBJ1-4; D not certain. V was trimmed by 1 base and J by 6 bases, leaving 10 bases between them. This CDR3 has 14 residues. Looked up from germline, CDR1 is SGHRS and CDR2 is YFSETQ. The CDR3 is CASSLRPGDEKLFF. Here the CDR3 DNA reads TGCGCCAGCAGCTTGCGTCCTGGAGATGAAAAACTGTTTTTT. Full variable domain (rest looked up from reference TRBV5-1 and TRBJ1-4): KAGVTQTPRYLIKTRGQQVTLSCSPISGHRSVSWYQQTPGQGLQFLFEYFSETQRNKGNFPGRFSGRQFSNSRSEMNVSTLELGDSALYLCASSLRPGDEKLFFGSGTQLSVL.

This clone has a single count. CDR3 protein: CASSARQGRLTENTIYF. The CDR3 region has the DNA TGTGCCAGCAGCGCCCGACAGGGGAGGTTAACCGAAAACACCATATATTTT. The chain uses TRBV9 and TRBJ1-3; 8 positions match TRBD1. V lost 3 bases, J lost 6 bases, and 14 bases stayed unmatched. CDR1 SGDLS and CDR2 YYNGEE come from the germline V gene. The CDR3 covers 17 residues.

Only one count was recorded for this clone. V and J are TRBV11-3 and TRBJ2-3, with 7 positions matching TRBD1. V was clipped by 4 bases and J by 0 bases; unmatched bases: 7. CDR1 is SGHNT and CDR2 is YENEEA in the germline V gene. The CDR3 runs to 16 residues. CDR3: CASSSTNRGSTDTQYF. The DNA for the CDR3 is TGTGCCAGCAGCTCAACAAACAGGGGAAGCACAGATACGCAGTATTTT. The variable domain in full, completed from reference TRBV11-3 and TRBJ2-3, reads EAGVVQSPRYKIIEKKQPVAFWCNPISGHNTLYWYLQNLGQGPELLIRYENEEAVDDSQLPKDRFSAERLKGVDSTLKIQPAELGDSAVYLCASSSTNRGSTDTQYFGPGTRLTVL.

The chain joins TRBV28 to TRBJ1-2, with 9 bases that match TRBD1. The CDR3 totals 13 residues. Germline assignment: CDR1 MDHEN and CDR2 SYDVKM. The ends lost 8 bases at V and 4 bases at J; junction bases unmatched: 5. The CDR3 spells CASFRTGVYGYTF. DNA for the CDR3: TGTGCCAGCTTCCGGACAGGGGTCTATGGCTACACCTTC.

This clone was recorded only once. The chain has TRBV19 and TRBJ2-1; TRBD2 aligns across 11 bases. CDR3 length equals 16 residues. V trimming: 2 bases; J trimming: 4 bases; junction bases outside the gene matches: 4. Per the germline V gene, CDR1 is LNHDA and CDR2 is SQIVND (reference sequence). The CDR3 loop reads CASSILASGGYNEQFF. CDR3 DNA sequence: TGTGCCAGTAGTATACTGGCTAGCGGGGGGTACAATGAGCAGTTCTTC.

This sequence joins TRBV3-1 (or the pseudogene TRBV3-2) and TRBJ2-1; tentative D call: TRBD2 (6 bases). The CDR3 contains 13 residues. CDR1 is LGHDT, CDR2 YNNKEL, per germline (reference sequence). The V and J ends lost 4 bases and 10 bases respectively, with 14 bases between them. CDR3: CASSRLLATEQFF. CDR3 nucleotide sequence: TGTGCCAGCAGCCGACTACTAGCAACGGAGCAGTTCTTC.

The genes are TRBV30 and TRBJ1-1; 8 bases are a match to TRBD1. The CDR3 is 13 residues long. Germline V lookup: CDR1 GTSNPN, CDR2 SVGIG (reference sequence). V was pared by 1 base and J by 10 bases, with 8 bases of the junction left unmatched. The CDR3 bases are TGTGCCTGGAGTGACCCAGGGGGCGGACCAGCTTTCTTT. It is translated as CAWSDPGGGPAFF.

The V call is TRBV28, the J call TRBJ1-5; D not resolved. V was trimmed by 6 bases and J by 3 bases, leaving 9 bases between them. The germline CDR1 and CDR2 sequences are MDHEN and SYDVKM. The CDR3 extends over 13 amino acids. CDR3 protein: CASSHAVNQPQHF. The CDR3 DNA is TGTGCCAGCAGCCATGCAGTCAATCAGCCCCAGCATTTT.

V and J are TRBV6-1 and TRBJ2-6, with TRBD1 matching over 10 bases. This CDR3 region has 16 residues. In germline, CDR1 is MNHNS, CDR2 SASEGT. V lost 3 bases, J lost 4 bases, and 3 bases stayed unmatched. CDR3 in DNA: TGTGCCAGCAGTGAGACAGGGGGCGCGGGGGCCAACGTCCTGACTTTC. Translation gives CASSETGGAGANVLTF.

The table lists this clone with a count of one. The chain couples TRBV28 to TRBJ2-5; 7 nucleotides agree with TRBD1. Germline loops: CDR1 MDHEN, CDR2 SYDVKM. The J segment lost 5 bases and the V segment lost 5 bases, leaving 8 bases of the junction unmatched. CDR3 length: 14 amino acids. DNA for the CDR3: TGTGCCAGCAGTATACAGGGGTCGGGGGAGACCCAGTACTTC. Translated: CASSIQGSGETQYF.

This rearrangement joins TRBV5-1 to TRBJ2-5, with D maybe TRBD2 (6 bases). This CDR3 contains 13 residues. Trimming left V 4 bases short and J 5 bases short, with 12 bases between. Germline loops: CDR1 SGHRS, CDR2 YFSETQ. In DNA form, the CDR3 reads TGCGCCAGCAGCCCCAAGACTAGGGAGACCCAGTACTTC. Its protein product is CASSPKTRETQYF.

This chain uses TRBV18 with TRBJ1-4; D not resolved. The CDR3 is 16 residues long. V lost 1 base and J lost 0, with 9 bases in between. Germline assignment: CDR1 KGHSH and CDR2 LQKENI. The CDR3 protein is CASSPRALTTNEKLFF. The DNA for the CDR3 is TGTGCCAGCTCACCACGGGCACTTACAACTAATGAAAAACTGTTTTTT.

This clone was detected only once. The chain links TRBV4-1 to TRBJ2-2; D might be TRBD2 (6 bases). V was shortened by 0 bases and J by 3 bases, with 14 bases between the two germline ends. The CDR3 totals 17 residues. The germline gives CDR1 MGHRA, CDR2 YSYEKL. As DNA, the CDR3 is TGCGCCAGCAGCCAAGATCGCGGGGTGGGTCACACCGGGGAGCTGTTTTTT. This codes for CASSQDRGVGHTGELFF.